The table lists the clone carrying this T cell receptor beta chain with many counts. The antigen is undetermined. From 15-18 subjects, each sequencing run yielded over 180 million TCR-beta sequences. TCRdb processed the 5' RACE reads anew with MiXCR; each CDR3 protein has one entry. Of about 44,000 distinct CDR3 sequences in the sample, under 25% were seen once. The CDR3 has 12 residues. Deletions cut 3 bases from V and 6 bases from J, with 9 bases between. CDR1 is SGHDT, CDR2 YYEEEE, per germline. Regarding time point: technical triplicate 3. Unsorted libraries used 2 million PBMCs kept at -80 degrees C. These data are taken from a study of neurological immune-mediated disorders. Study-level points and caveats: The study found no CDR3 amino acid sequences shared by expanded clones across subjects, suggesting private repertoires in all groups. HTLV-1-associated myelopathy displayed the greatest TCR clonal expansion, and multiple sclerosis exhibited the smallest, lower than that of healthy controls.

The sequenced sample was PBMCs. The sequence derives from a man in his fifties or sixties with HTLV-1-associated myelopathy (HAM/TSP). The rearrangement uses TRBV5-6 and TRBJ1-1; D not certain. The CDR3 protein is CASSSSGAEAFF. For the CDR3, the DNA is TGTGCCAGCAGCTCCTCGGGAGCTGAAGCTTTCTTT.